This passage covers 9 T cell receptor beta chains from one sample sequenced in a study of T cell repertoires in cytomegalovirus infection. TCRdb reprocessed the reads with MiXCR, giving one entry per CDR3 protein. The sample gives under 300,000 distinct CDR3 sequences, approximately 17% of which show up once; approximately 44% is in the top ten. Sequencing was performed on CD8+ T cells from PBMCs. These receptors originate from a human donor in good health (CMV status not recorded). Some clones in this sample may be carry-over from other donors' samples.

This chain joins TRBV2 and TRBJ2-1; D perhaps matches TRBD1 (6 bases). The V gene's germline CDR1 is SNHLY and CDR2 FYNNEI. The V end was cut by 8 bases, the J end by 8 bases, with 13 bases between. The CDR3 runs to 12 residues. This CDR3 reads CASRQVPHEQFF. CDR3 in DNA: TGTGCCAGCCGACAGGTCCCCCATGAGCAGTTCTTC.

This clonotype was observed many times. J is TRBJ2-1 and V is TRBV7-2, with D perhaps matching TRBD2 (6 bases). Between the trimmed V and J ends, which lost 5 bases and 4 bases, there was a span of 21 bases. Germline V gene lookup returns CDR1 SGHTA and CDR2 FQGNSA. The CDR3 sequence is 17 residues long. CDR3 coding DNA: TGTGCCAGCAGCCGACGTTCCGGGACTCTAGGGTACAATGAGCAGTTCTTC. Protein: CASSRRSGTLGYNEQFF. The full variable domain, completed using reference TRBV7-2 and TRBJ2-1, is GAGVSQSPSNKVTEKGKDVELRCDPISGHTALYWYRQSLGQGLEFLIYFQGNSAPDKSGLPSDRFSAERTGGSVSTLTIQRTQQEDSAVYLCASSRRSGTLGYNEQFFGPGTRLTVL.

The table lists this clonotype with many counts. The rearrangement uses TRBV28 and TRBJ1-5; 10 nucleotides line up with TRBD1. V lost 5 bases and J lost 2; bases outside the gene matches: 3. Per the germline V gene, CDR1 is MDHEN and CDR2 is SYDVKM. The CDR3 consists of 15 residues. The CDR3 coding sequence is TGTGCCAGCAGTCGGGACAGGGGCGGCAATCAGCCCCAGCATTTT. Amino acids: CASSRDRGGNQPQHF.

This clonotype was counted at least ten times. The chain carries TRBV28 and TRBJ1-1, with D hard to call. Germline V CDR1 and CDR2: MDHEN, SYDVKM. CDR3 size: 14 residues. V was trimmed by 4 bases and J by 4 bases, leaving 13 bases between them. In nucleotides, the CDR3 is TGTGCCAGCAGTTCCCCCCCAGCCGGCACTGAAGCTTTCTTT. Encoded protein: CASSSPPAGTEAFF.

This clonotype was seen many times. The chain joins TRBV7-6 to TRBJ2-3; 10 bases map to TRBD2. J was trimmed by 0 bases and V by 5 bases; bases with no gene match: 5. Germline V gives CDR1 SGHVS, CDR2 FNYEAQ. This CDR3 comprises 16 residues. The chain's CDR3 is CASSPSGGWSTDTQYF. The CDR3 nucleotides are TGTGCCAGCAGCCCTAGCGGGGGTTGGAGCACAGATACGCAGTATTTT.

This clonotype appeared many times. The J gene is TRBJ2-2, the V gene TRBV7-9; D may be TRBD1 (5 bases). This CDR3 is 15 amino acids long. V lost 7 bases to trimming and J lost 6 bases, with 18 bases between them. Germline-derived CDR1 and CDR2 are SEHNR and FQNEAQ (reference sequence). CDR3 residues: CASNPREDVPGELFF. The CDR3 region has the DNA TGTGCCAGCAACCCCAGGGAAGATGTTCCCGGGGAGCTGTTTTTT.

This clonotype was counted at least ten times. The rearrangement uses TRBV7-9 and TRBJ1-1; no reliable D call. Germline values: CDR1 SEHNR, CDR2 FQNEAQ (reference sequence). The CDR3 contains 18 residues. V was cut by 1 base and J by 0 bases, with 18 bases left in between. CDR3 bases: TGTGCCAGCAGCTTAGGGGTCCGGGTTGTTGGGGTGAACACTGAAGCTTTCTTT. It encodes CASSLGVRVVGVNTEAFF.

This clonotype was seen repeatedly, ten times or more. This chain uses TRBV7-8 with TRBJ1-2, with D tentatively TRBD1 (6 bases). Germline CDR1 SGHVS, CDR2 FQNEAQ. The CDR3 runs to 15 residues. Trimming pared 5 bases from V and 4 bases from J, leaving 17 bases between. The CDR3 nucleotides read TGTGCCAGCAGCCCCGATGCGGGGGCCGGCTATGGCTACACCTTC. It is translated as CASSPDAGAGYGYTF.

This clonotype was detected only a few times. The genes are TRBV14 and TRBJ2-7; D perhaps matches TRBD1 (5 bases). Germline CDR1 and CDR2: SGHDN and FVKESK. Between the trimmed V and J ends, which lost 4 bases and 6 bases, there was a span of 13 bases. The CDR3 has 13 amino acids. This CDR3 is CASSLYGQSEQYF. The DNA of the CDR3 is TGTGCCAGCAGCCTCTACGGACAAAGCGAGCAGTACTTC.